This T cell receptor beta chain is from a study of early T cells in non-severe SARS-CoV-2 infection. Findings and caveats of the study: CD4 and private specificities were missed by VDJdb matching, which favored anti-spike CD8 responses.

About this clonotype itself: Its antigen is still unknown. This may be a read error: a much more frequent sequence differs by one nucleotide.

The CDR3 extends over 11 amino acids. One entry per CDR3 protein results from TCRdb running MiXCR on the 5' RACE reads. The top ten clones hold about 6.1% of a sample with about 69,000 distinct CDR3 sequences, about 10% of them seen once. The rearrangement links TRBV12-3 or TRBV12-4 to TRBJ1-3; the D is unclear. The sample was whole blood. The sequence derives from an adult who was a healthcare worker with PCR-confirmed SARS-CoV-2 infection or an uninfected control (not recorded which). Here the CDR3 reads CASSFGTTMYF. The CDR3 nucleotides are TGTGCCAGCAGTTTTGGTACCACCATGTATTTT.